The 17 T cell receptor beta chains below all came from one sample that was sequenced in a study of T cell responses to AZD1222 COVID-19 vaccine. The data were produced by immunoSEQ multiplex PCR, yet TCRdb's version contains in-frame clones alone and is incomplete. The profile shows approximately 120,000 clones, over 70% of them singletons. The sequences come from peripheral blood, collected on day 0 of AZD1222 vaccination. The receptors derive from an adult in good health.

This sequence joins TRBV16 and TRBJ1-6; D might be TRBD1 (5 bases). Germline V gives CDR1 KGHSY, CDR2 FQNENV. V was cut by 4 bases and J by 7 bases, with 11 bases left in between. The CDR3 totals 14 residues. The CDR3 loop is CASSPDRMNSPLHF. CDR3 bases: TGTGCCAGCAGCCCCGACAGAATGAATTCACCCCTCCACTTT.

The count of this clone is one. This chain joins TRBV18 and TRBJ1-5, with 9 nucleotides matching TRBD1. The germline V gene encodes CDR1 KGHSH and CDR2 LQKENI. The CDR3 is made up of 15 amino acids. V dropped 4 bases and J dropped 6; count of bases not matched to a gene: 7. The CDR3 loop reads CASSLGTGLLQPQHF. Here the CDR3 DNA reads TGTGCCAGCTCACTAGGGACAGGGCTGCTTCAGCCCCAGCATTTT. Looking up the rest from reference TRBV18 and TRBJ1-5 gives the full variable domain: NAGVMQNPRHLVRRRGQEARLRCSPMKGHSHVYWYRQLPEEGLKFMVYLQKENIIDESGMPKERFSAEFPKEGPSILRIQQVVRGDSAAYFCASSLGTGLLQPQHFGDGTRLSIL.

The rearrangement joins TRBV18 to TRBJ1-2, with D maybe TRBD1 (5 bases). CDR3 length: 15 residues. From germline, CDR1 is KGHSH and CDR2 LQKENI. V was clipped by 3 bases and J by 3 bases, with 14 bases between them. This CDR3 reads CASSPGTGTDYGYTF. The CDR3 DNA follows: TGTGCCAGCTCACCGGGGACCGGGACTGACTATGGCTACACCTTC.

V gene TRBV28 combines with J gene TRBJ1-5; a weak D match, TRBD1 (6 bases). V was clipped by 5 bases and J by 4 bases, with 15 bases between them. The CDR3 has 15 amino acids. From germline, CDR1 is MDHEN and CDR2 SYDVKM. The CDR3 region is CASSIEDSTNQPQHF. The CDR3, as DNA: TGTGCCAGCAGTATCGAGGACAGTACAAATCAGCCCCAGCATTTT. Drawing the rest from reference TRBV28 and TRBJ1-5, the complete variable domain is DVKVTQSSRYLVKRTGEKVFLECVQDMDHENMFWYRQDPGLGLRLIYFSYDVKMKEKGDIPEGYSVSREKKERFSLILESASTNQTSMYLCASSIEDSTNQPQHFGDGTRLSIL.

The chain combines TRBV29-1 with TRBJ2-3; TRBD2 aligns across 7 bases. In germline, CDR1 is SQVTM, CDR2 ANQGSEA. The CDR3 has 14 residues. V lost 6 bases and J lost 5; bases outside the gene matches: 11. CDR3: CSVRSLRERDTQYF. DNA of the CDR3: TGCAGCGTAAGGAGTCTGCGGGAGAGAGATACGCAGTATTTT.

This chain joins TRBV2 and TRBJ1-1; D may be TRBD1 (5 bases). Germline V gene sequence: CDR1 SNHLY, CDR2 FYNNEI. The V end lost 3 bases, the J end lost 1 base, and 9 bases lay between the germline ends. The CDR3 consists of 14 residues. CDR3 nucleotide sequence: TGTGCCAGCAGTGATGGGGGGAGGAACACTGAAGCTTTCTTT. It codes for CASSDGGRNTEAFF.

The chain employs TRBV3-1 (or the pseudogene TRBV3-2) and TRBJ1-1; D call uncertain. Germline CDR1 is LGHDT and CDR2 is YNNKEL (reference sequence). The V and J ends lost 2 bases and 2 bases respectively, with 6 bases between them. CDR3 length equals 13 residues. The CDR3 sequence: CASSQLSNTEAFF. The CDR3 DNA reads TGTGCCAGCAGCCAACTTTCTAACACTGAAGCTTTCTTT.

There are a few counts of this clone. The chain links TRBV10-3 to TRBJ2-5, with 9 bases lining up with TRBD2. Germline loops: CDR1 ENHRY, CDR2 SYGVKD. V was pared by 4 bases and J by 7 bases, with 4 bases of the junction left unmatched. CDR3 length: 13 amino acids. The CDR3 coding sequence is TGTGCCATCAGTGTGGCTAGCGGGGTGACCCAGTACTTC. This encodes CAISVASGVTQYF.

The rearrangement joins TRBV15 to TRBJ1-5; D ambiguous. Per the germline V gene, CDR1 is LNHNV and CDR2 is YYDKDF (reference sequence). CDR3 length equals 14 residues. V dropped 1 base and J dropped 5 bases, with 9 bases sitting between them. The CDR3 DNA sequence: TGTGCCACCAGCAGAGGTGGGGAGTATCAGCCCCAGCATTTT. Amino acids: CATSRGGEYQPQHF.

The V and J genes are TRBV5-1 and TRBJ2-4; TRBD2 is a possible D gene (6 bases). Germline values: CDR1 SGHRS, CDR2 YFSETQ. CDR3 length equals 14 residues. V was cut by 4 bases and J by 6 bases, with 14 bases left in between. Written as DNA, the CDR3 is TGCGCCAGCAGCCCACGGGAGCTCACAAACATTCAGTACTTC. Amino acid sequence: CASSPRELTNIQYF.

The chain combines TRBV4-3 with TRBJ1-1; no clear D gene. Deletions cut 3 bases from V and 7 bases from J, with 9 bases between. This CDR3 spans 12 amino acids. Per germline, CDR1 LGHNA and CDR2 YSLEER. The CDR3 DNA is TGCGCCAGCAGCCATCCGGACGGTGAAGCTTTCTTT. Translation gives CASSHPDGEAFF.

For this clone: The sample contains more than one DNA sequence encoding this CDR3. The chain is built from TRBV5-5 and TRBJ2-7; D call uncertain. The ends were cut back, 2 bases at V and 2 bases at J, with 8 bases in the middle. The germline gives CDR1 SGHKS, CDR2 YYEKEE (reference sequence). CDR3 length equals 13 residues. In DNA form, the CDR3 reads TGTGCCAGCAGCTTATCCCTTCCCTACGAGCAGTACTTC. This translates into CASSLSLPYEQYF.

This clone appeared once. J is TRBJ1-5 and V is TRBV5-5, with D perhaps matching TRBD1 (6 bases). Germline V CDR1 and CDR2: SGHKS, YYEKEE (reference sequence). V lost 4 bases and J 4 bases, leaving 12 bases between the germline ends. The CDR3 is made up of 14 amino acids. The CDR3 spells CASSPGQTNQPQHF. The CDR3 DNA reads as TGTGCCAGCAGCCCTGGACAGACAAATCAGCCCCAGCATTTT.

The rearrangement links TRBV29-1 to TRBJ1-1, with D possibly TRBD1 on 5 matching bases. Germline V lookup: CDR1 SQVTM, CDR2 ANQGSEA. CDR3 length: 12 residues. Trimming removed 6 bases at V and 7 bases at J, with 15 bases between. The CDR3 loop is CSVGPRGDEAFF. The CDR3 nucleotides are TGCAGCGTGGGGCCCCGGGGGGATGAAGCTTTCTTT.

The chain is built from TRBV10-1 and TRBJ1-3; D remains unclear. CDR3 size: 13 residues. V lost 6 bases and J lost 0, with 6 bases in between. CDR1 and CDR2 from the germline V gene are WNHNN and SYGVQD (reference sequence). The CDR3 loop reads CASRGSSGNTIYF. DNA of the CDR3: TGCGCCAGCAGAGGGAGCTCTGGAAACACCATATATTTT.

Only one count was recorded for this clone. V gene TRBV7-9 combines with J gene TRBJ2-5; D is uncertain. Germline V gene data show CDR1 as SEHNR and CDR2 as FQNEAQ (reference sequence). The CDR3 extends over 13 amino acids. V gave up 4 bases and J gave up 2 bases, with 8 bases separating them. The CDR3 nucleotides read TGTGCCAGCAGCTCTATGGGACAAGAGACCCAGTACTTC. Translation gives CASSSMGQETQYF.

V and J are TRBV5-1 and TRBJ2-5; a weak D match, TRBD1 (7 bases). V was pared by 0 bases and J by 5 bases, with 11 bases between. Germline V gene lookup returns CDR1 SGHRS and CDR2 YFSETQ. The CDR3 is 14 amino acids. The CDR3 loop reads CASSLGAGGETQYF. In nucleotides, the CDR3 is TGCGCCAGCAGCTTGGGGGCAGGGGGGGAGACCCAGTACTTC.